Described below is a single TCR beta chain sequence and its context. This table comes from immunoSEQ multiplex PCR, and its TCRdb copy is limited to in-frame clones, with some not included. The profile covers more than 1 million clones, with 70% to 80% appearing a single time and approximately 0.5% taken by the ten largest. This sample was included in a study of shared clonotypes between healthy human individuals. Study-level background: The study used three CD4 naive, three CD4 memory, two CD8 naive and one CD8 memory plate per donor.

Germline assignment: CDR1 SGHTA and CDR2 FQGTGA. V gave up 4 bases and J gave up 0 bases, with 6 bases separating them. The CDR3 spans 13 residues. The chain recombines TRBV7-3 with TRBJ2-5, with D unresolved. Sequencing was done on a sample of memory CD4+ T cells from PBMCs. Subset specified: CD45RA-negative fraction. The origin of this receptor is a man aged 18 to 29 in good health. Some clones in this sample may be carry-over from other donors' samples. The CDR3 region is CASSSGDQETQYF. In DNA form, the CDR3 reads TGTGCCAGCAGCTCGGGCGACCAAGAGACCCAGTACTTC. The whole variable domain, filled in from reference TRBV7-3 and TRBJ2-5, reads GAGVSQTPSNKVTEKGKYVELRCDPISGHTALYWYRQSLGQGPEFLIYFQGTGAADDSGLPNDRFFAVRPEGSVSTLKIQRTERGDSAVYLCASSSGDQETQYFGPGTRLLVL.